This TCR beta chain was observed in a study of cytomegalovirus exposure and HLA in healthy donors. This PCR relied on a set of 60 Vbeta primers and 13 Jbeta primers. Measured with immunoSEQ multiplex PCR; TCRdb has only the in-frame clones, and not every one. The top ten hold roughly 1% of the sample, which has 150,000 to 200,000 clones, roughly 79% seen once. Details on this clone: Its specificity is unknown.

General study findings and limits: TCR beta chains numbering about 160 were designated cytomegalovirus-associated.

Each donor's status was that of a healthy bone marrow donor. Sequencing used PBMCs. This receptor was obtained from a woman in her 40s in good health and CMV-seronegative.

CDR3 DNA sequence: TGTGCCAGCAGCTTCGGACAGTCCTACGAGCAGTACTTC. Amino acid sequence: CASSFGQSYEQYF. The chain couples TRBV7-6 to TRBJ2-7; D perhaps matches TRBD1 (6 bases). Germline V gives CDR1 SGHVS, CDR2 FNYEAQ. The V and J ends lost 3 bases and 1 base respectively, with 7 bases between them. This CDR3 has 13 amino acids.